Shown below are 13 T cell receptor beta chains from a single sample sequenced in a study of OX40 agonist ivuxolimab in advanced cancers. Measured with immunoSEQ multiplex PCR; TCRdb has only the in-frame clones, and not every one. Of tens of thousands of clones in the sample, 82% are singletons; the top ten hold around 5%. The specimen comprised CD4+ or CD8+ T cells sorted from blood, sampled in a trial of the OX40 agonist ivuxolimab. The source of these receptors is an adult with an advanced solid tumor such as melanoma, head and neck, liver or kidney cancer.

This chain joins TRBV29-1 and TRBJ2-5, with 8 bases identical to TRBD2. The better agreement between TRBJ2-7 and the DNA end casts doubt on the J call. From germline, CDR1 is SQVTM and CDR2 ANQGSEA. This CDR3 has 13 residues. The CDR3 sequence: CSVSSGGPYEQYF. The CDR3 DNA reads as TGCAGCGTTTCCAGCGGGGGCCCCTACGAGCAGTACTTC.

The J gene is TRBJ1-2, the V gene TRBV10-2; a possible D gene is TRBD1 (5 bases). V was trimmed by 0 bases and J by 8 bases, leaving 10 bases between them. CDR1 WSHSY and CDR2 SAAADI come from the germline V gene. The CDR3 extends over 13 amino acids. The CDR3 sequence: CASSESGAGGYTF. For the CDR3, the DNA is TGCGCCAGCAGTGAGTCAGGGGCGGGGGGCTACACCTTC.

The chain joins TRBV6-4 to TRBJ2-3, with 7 bases lining up with TRBD2. With 2 bases clipped from V and 3 bases from J, the junction kept 8 bases outside the gene matches. CDR1 and CDR2 (germline): MRHNA, SNTAGT. The CDR3 covers 16 residues. CDR3 sequence reads: CASSDASGGRTDTQYF. The CDR3 DNA follows: TGTGCCAGCAGTGACGCTAGCGGCGGTCGGACAGATACGCAGTATTTT.

V is TRBV6-5 and J is TRBJ1-2, with D perhaps matching TRBD1 (6 bases). V dropped 2 bases and J dropped 9 bases, with 7 bases sitting between them. The CDR3 is 11 amino acids. Germline V lookup: CDR1 MNHEY, CDR2 SVGAGI. CDR3 sequence: CASSYQGRYTF. DNA for the CDR3: TGTGCCAGCAGTTACCAGGGGCGCTACACCTTC.

The V and J genes are TRBV12-5 and TRBJ1-5; no definite D call. Trimming took 2 bases from V and 9 from J, leaving 8 bases between them. Germline values: CDR1 LGHNT, CDR2 FRNRAP. This CDR3 has 12 amino acids. CDR3 DNA sequence: TGTGCTAGTGGTTTGACCCGGGGGCCCCAGCATTTT. It encodes CASGLTRGPQHF. Complete variable domain (other parts from reference TRBV12-5 and TRBJ1-5): DARVTQTPRHKVTEMGQEVTMRCQPILGHNTVFWYRQTMMQGLELLAYFRNRAPLDDSGMPKDRFSAEMPDATLATLKIQPSEPRDSAVYFCASGLTRGPQHFGDGTRLSIL.

The V and J genes are TRBV11-2 and TRBJ2-1; TRBD2 is a possible D gene (5 bases). V was trimmed by 4 bases and J by 0 bases, leaving 13 bases between them. CDR1 SGHAT and CDR2 FQNNGV come from the germline V gene. This CDR3 is built from 16 residues. The chain's CDR3 is CASSSYSSVSYNEQFF. CDR3 DNA: TGTGCCAGCAGCTCTTATAGTAGCGTCTCCTACAATGAGCAGTTCTTC.

The chain has TRBV15 and TRBJ1-5; possible D gene TRBD1, 5 bases. The CDR3 has 17 residues. CDR1 LNHNV and CDR2 YYDKDF come from the germline V gene (reference sequence). V was clipped by 3 bases and J by 5 bases, with 20 bases between them. The CDR3 DNA follows: TGTGCCACCAGCAGCATCCTGAGGCAGGGCATCGATCAGCCCCAGCATTTT. Amino acids: CATSSILRQGIDQPQHF.

The chain combines TRBV18 with TRBJ2-5, with D perhaps being TRBD1 or TRBD2 (5 bases each). This CDR3 spans 13 amino acids. CDR1 and CDR2 from the germline V gene are KGHSH and LQKENI. Trimming pared 6 bases from V and 2 bases from J, leaving 10 bases between. The CDR3 spells CASSRGRQETQYF. CDR3 DNA: TGTGCCAGCTCCCGGGGCAGACAAGAGACCCAGTACTTC.

This chain connects TRBV10-3 to TRBJ2-7; D unclear. CDR1 ENHRY and CDR2 SYGVKD come from the germline V gene. Trimming removed 6 bases at V and 1 base at J, with 7 bases between. This CDR3 has 12 residues. The CDR3 region has the DNA TGTGCCATCAGGGATACGTCCTACGAGCAGTACTTC. This sequence encodes CAIRDTSYEQYF.

The chain couples TRBV5-1 to TRBJ2-1, with 8 bases aligning to TRBD1. J was trimmed by 2 bases and V by 4 bases; bases with no gene match: 8. The CDR3 consists of 16 residues. The germline CDR1 and CDR2 sequences are SGHRS and YFSETQ. CDR3 sequence reads: CASSSSGGYPYNEQFF. CDR3 nucleotides: TGCGCCAGCAGCAGCTCAGGGGGCTACCCCTACAATGAGCAGTTCTTC.

V is TRBV18 and J is TRBJ1-2; unclear D gene. Trimming removed 3 bases from V and 4 bases from J, with 9 bases in between. Germline V gene data show CDR1 as KGHSH and CDR2 as LQKENI. CDR3 length: 13 amino acids. CDR3 nucleotides: TGTGCCAGCTCACCGGGGAGACTCTATGGCTACACCTTC. Translation gives CASSPGRLYGYTF.

The chain has TRBV14 and TRBJ1-2, with TRBD1 identical over 7 bases. V lost 0 bases, J lost 2 bases, and 6 bases stayed unmatched. The germline V gene encodes CDR1 SGHDN and CDR2 FVKESK. This CDR3 contains 16 residues. CDR3 sequence: CASSQDRTGENYGYTF. In DNA, the CDR3 is TGTGCCAGCAGCCAAGATCGAACAGGGGAGAACTATGGCTACACCTTC.

The chain employs TRBV7-6 and TRBJ1-1, with TRBD1 identical over 8 bases. Germline CDR1 and CDR2: SGHVS and FNYEAQ. The CDR3 has 14 residues. V was clipped by 5 bases and J by 3 bases; unmatched bases: 5. This CDR3 is CASSQGQGDTEAFF. The CDR3 DNA reads TGTGCCAGCAGCCAAGGACAGGGTGACACTGAAGCTTTCTTT.